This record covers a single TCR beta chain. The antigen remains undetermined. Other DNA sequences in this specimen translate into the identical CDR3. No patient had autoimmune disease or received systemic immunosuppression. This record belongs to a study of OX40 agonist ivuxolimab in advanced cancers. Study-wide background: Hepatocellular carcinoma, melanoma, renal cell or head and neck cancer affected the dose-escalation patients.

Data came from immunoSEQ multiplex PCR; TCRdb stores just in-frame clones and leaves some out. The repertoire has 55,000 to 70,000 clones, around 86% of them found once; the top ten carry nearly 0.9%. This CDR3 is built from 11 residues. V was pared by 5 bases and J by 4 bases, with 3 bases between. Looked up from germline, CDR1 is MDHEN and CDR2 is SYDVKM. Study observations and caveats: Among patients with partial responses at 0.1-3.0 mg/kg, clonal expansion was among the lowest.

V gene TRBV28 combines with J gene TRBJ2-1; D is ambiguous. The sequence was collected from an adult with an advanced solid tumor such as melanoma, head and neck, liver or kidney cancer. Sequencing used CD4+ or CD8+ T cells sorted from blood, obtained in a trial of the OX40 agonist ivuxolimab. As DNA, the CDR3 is TGTGCCAGCAGTGGGTACAATGAGCAGTTCTTC. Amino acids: CASSGYNEQFF. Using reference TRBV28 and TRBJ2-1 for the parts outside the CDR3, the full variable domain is DVKVTQSSRYLVKRTGEKVFLECVQDMDHENMFWYRQDPGLGLRLIYFSYDVKMKEKGDIPEGYSVSREKKERFSLILESASTNQTSMYLCASSGYNEQFFGPGTRLTVL.